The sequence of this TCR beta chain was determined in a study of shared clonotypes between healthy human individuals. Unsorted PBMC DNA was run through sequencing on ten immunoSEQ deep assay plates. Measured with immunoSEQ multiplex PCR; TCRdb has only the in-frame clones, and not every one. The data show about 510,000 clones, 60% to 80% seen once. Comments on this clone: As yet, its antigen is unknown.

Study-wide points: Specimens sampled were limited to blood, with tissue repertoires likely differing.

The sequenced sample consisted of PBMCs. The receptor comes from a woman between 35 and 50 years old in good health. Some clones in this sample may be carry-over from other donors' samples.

Here the CDR3 reads CASSISTGTGVGEQYF. The CDR3, as DNA: TGTGCCAGTAGTATTTCAACCGGGACAGGGGTAGGCGAGCAGTACTTC. The gene calls are TRBV19 and TRBJ2-7; 10 nucleotides agree with TRBD1. This CDR3 comprises 16 residues. The ends lost 3 bases at V and 6 bases at J; junction bases unmatched: 11. Germline CDR1 and CDR2: LNHDA and SQIVND (reference sequence).